This T cell receptor beta chain was profiled in a study of blood T cell repertoires in COVID-19. About the study: The United States, Italy and Spain provided the acute and convalescent COVID-19 samples. T cells, B-cell-depleted T cells, or PBMCs supplied cDNA or gDNA.

V lost 3 bases and J lost 4; bases outside the gene matches: 2. The germline V gene has CDR1 PRHDT and CDR2 FYEKMQ (reference sequence). There are 15 residues in the CDR3. In the authors' methods: Scientists estimated how many nucleated cells there were by amplifying reference gene primers. Sequencing used immunoSEQ multiplex PCR; TCRdb keeps in-frame clones, though not all of them. D and trimming were read from the DNA, whereas the V and J calls and clone size are those reported in that table. This sample yields about 360,000 clones, of which about 87% are seen a single time; 2.5% to 3.5% belongs to the top ten.

Sequenced material: peripheral blood. The sequence came from a human donor in a cohort sampled during active COVID-19. The gene calls are TRBV13 and TRBJ2-1; 11 bases are a match to TRBD2. The CDR3 bases are TGTGCCAGCAGCTTTACTAGCGGGAGTTACAATGAGCAGTTCTTC. Protein product: CASSFTSGSYNEQFF.